This T cell receptor (beta chain) was identified during a study of blood T cell repertoires in COVID-19 (dated by TCRdb to 2018 to 2020). With regard to the full study: Samples covering the acute and convalescent phases of COVID-19 were provided by collaborators in the United States, Italy and Spain. The prospective study material was composed of cDNA or gDNA derived from T cells, B-cell-depleted T cells, or PBMCs. Subjects who had been exposed to COVID-19, were actively infected with it, or had recovered from it provided the deeply sampled blood TCRbeta repertoires that made up the dataset. A freely available public database, intended as a resource for researchers studying the immune response to SARS-CoV-2, is where the repertoires were released. The samples were drawn from two sources: the first 160 participants of the ongoing ImmuneRACE study, and 1,200 or so subjects contributed by 6 global collaborators. The sample metadata nearly always contained a de-identified subject ID, COVID-19 status, age in years and sex. Where available, HLA class I and class II types were taken from metadata supplied by the sample provider and were not determined by assay-based typing.

The immunoSEQ Assay, a bias-controlled multiplex PCR, was used to amplify TCRbeta CDR3 regions from genomic DNA. The authors processed their data as follows. The number of nucleated cells in each sample was estimated by amplification of reference gene primers within the assay. To quantify the absolute abundance of each unique TCRbeta CDR3 rearrangement, sequence reads were collapsed and filtered. For each sample, productive Simpson clonality was calculated as the square root of Simpson's diversity index across productive rearrangements. In its TCRdb copy, this immuneACCESS table keeps in-frame sequences only and misses some clones. Where compared with another copy, unresolved V genes explain less than half of these, and the others have no known cause. The D gene and trimming were derived from the DNA, and the V and J assignments and clone size from that table. A total of approximately 31,000 clones appear in this sample, over 75% of them only once. The ten largest account for about 9.7% of the sample.

What the research found in general, with its limitations: The quantity of clinical and demographic metadata differed by source and by participant and was supplied without curation.

Including cysteine and phenylalanine, the CDR3 has 15 amino acids. This entry keeps only the CDR3 DNA: 45 bases, framed from base 1. The V and J ends are trimmed by 4 bases and 4 bases, leaving 17 bases between them. According to the germline V gene, CDR1 reads SGDLS and CDR2 reads YYNGEE. For this clone: This receptor's antigen is unknown. No base qualities exist here, and no much larger clone lies one base off it.

Collaborating institutions collected whole blood in K2EDTA tubes following their own protocols. For TCRbeta analysis, collaborators shipped samples as frozen whole blood, isolated PBMCs, or DNA extracted from either of those sample types. The clonotype comes from a man aged 80 or over with active COVID-19. The specimen was peripheral blood. Here the chain combines TRBV9 and TRBJ1-2, and TRBD1 may be the D gene, going by 6 matching bases. The nucleotide sequence reads as follows: TGTGCCAGCAGCCCCGAGGGGGGGAAAGGCTATGGCTACACCTTC. Translated, it reads CASSPEGGKGYGYTF.